This entry is about one TCR beta chain. This sample was included in a study of patients and donors after allogeneic stem cell transplantation. The germline gives CDR1 MNHNS, CDR2 SASEGT. CDR3 length: 14 amino acids. V lost 2 bases, J lost 7 bases, and 9 bases lay in between. From the RT-PCR reads, TCRdb called clonotypes with MiXCR, one entry per CDR3 protein. The table lists 920,000 or so distinct CDR3 sequences, over 15% of them singletons. This receptor was obtained from a human donor who was either an allogeneic HSCT recipient or a stem cell or donor lymphocyte infusion donor (not recorded which). It is not recorded whose cells these are; they may come from a transplant donor. Sequenced material: blood, either unsorted or a sorted T cell fraction (not recorded which). The chain uses TRBV6-1 and TRBJ1-6; D unresolved. This CDR3 reads CASSEWQSNSPLHF. The CDR3 DNA reads TGTGCCAGCAGTGAATGGCAGAGCAATTCACCCCTCCACTTT.